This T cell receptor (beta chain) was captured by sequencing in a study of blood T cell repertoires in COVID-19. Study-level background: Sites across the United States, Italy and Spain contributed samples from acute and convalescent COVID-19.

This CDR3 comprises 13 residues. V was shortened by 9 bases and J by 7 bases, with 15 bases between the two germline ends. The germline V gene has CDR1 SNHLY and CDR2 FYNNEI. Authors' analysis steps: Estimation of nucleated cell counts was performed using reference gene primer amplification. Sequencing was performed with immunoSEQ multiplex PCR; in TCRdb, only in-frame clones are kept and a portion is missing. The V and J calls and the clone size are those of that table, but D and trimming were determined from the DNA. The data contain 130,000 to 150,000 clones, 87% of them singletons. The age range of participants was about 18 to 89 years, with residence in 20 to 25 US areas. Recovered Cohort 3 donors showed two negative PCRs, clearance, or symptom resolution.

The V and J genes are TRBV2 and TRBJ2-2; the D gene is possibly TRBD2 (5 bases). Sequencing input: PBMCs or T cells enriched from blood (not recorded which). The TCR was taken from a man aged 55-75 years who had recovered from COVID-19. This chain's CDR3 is CASKLIGSGELFF. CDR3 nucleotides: TGTGCCAGTAAACTTATTGGGAGCGGGGAGCTGTTTTTT.